This TCR beta chain was obtained from a study of blood T cells in healthy people across ages. Next came a second PCR, run for roughly 6 to 11 cycles, which used a sample-barcoded 5' primer along with a J-beta primer mix. A single record per CDR3 protein comes from TCRdb applying MiXCR to the 5' RACE reads. The table lists 1.5 million to 2 million distinct CDR3 sequences, roughly 52% of them singletons. Per the germline V gene, CDR1 is SGHTA and CDR2 is FQGNSA. The ends were cut back, 5 bases at V and 9 bases at J, with 14 bases in the middle. The CDR3 runs to 14 residues. Researchers isolated at least 7 million PBMCs per sample. RNA extraction gave at least 5.5 micrograms of total RNA per sample.

This TCR came from a woman aged 40 to 50 in good health. The chain uses TRBV7-2 and TRBJ1-6, with D maybe TRBD1 (5 bases). Sequenced material: blood. The CDR3 region is CASSRRGGSSPLHF. CDR3 nucleotide sequence: TGTGCCAGCAGCCGAAGGGGAGGGAGTTCACCCCTCCACTTT.